The present TCR beta chain was sequenced within a study of cytomegalovirus exposure and HLA in healthy donors. This clone was seen a handful of times. What it binds is unknown. General observations from the study: The number of N-insertions in an Asian-associated ancestry cluster was reportedly below the 666-donor mean in a later analysis. Later on, a genetic analysis was performed. It linked a missense variant in DCLRE1C with V- and J-gene trimming of TCR beta.

Amplification used 60 Vbeta primers and 13 Jbeta primers. The repertoire was sequenced with immunoSEQ multiplex PCR; TCRdb's copy has only in-frame clones and lacks some. Altogether 90,000 to 120,000 clones are present, about 81% being singletons, with the ten largest covering under 3.5%. The clonotype comes from a man aged 25 to 45 in good health and CMV-seropositive. The sequenced material came from PBMCs.

CDR3: CASSLGSGYTYEQYF. The CDR3 coding sequence is TGTGCCAGCAGCTTAGGTTCGGGGTACACCTACGAGCAGTACTTC. The chain carries TRBV7-2 and TRBJ2-7, with D maybe TRBD2 (5 bases). Deletions cut 1 base from V and 2 bases from J, with 12 bases between. This CDR3 spans 15 amino acids. Looked up from germline, CDR1 is SGHTA and CDR2 is FQGNSA.